Listed below are T cell receptor beta chains from one sample, sequenced in a study of shared clonotypes between healthy human individuals. Profiling relied on immunoSEQ multiplex PCR, and the TCRdb table lists in-frame clones only, not all of them. The repertoire holds a few million clones, with approximately 90% as singletons. Sequenced material: naive CD4+ T cells sorted from blood. All receptors derive from a man between 18 and 35 years old in good health. CDR3s include the opening cysteine and the closing phenylalanine or tryptophan. The D gene is left open where the match is weak. Only some rows state a clone size, as once, few, many or a class for expanded clones.

d_gene	abundance	v_gene	j_gene	CDR3nt	CDR3aa
NA	few	TRBV28	TRBJ1-1	TGTGCCAGCAGCCCCGGGGACACTGAAGCTTTCTTT	CASSPGDTEAFF
TRBD1	NA	TRBV9	TRBJ2-7	TGTGCCAGCAGCGTGGGGAGACAGGGGCTCTACGAGCAGTACTTC	CASSVGRQGLYEQYF
NA	NA	TRBV7-2	TRBJ2-7	TGTGCCAGCAGCTTAGCGCAGGTGACAGCGTACGAGCAGTACTTC	CASSLAQVTAYEQYF
NA	NA	TRBV5-1	TRBJ1-2	TGCGCCAGCAGCTTGGAAGGTCAGGTCGGAGGCTATGGCTACACCTTC	CASSLEGQVGGYGYTF
TRBD2	NA	TRBV30	TRBJ2-2	TGTGCCTGGAACGGAGTAGCGGGCGCGAACACCGGGGAGCTGTTTTTT	CAWNGVAGANTGELFF
TRBD1	NA	TRBV5-6	TRBJ1-5	TGTGCCAGCAGCCTCGGACTAACAGGGGCTTATAGCAATCAGCCCCAGCATTTT	CASSLGLTGAYSNQPQHF
NA	once	TRBV6-6	TRBJ1-3	TGTGCCAGCAGAGTGGCCGGAAACACCATATATTTT	CASRVAGNTIYF
NA	NA	TRBV30	TRBJ2-7	TGTGCCTGGAGCCTTTCCTCTGATGAGCAGTACTTC	CAWSLSSDEQYF
TRBD1	once	TRBV19	TRBJ2-4	TGTGCCAGTAGTCCTCAGGGGGCGGCCAAAAACATTCAGTACTTC	CASSPQGAAKNIQYF
NA	few	TRBV7-2	TRBJ1-2	TGTGCCAGCAGCCCCTCAGAAGTCTCCTATGGCTACACCTTC	CASSPSEVSYGYTF
NA	NA	TRBV4-1	TRBJ1-1	TGCGCCAGCAGCTCCCCCCGGGAGGGGCGTATGAACACTGAAGCTTTCTTT	CASSSPREGRMNTEAFF
NA	NA	TRBV11-2	TRBJ2-2	TGTGCCAGCAGCTTAGTACGTGGGGCGGGAACCGGGGAGCTGTTTTTT	CASSLVRGAGTGELFF
TRBD1	NA	TRBV6-6	TRBJ2-3	TGTGCCAGCAGTTACGGGGGACAGTCGACGGATACGCAGTATTTT	CASSYGGQSTDTQYF
TRBD1	NA	TRBV6-1	TRBJ1-1	TGTGCCAGCAGTGACAGGGGGCCCTTCGAAGCTTTCTTT	CASSDRGPFEAFF
TRBD1	NA	TRBV11-2	TRBJ1-2	TGTGCCAGCAGGTCCCGGGACAGGGTTGGCTACACCTTC	CASRSRDRVGYTF
TRBD1	once	TRBV5-1	TRBJ1-2	TGCGCCAGCAGAAGACGTCTGGGACAGGCTAACTATGGCTACACCTTC	CASRRRLGQANYGYTF
NA	NA	TRBV5-1	TRBJ2-7	TGCGCCAGCAGCTTGTTAGCCTCCTACGAGCAGTACTTC	CASSLLASYEQYF
NA	NA	TRBV4-1	TRBJ2-7	TGCGCCAGCAGCCCTGTGTTAGGGGCAAGATCCTACGAGCAGTACTTC	CASSPVLGARSYEQYF
NA	NA	TRBV4-3	TRBJ2-5	TGCGCCAGCAGCCAAGAGGGTGGGCCCGAGACCCAGTACTTC	CASSQEGGPETQYF